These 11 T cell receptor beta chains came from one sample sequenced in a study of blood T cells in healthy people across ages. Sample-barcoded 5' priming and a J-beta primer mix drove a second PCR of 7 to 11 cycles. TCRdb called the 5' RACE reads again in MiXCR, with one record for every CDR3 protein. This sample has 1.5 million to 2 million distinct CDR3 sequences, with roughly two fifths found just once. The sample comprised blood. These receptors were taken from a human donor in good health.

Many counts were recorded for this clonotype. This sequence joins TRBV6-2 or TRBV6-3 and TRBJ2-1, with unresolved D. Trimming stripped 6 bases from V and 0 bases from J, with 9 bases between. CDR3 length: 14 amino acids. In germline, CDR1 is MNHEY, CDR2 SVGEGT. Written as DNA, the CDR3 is TGTGCCAGCAGCTTTCCTAGCTCCTACAATGAGCAGTTCTTC. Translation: CASSFPSSYNEQFF.

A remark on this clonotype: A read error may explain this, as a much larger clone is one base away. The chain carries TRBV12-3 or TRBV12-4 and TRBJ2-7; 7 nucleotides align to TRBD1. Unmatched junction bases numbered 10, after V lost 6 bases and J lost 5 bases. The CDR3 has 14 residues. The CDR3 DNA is TGTGCCAGCAGCCTGACAGGGCGGACTCACGAGCAGTACTTC. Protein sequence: CASSLTGRTHEQYF.

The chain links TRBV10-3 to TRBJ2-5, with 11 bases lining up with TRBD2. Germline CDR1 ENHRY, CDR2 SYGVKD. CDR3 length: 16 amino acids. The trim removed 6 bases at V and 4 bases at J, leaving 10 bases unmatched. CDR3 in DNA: TGTGCCATCAGCCAGTCCGGGACTAGCGGAGGAGAGACCCAGTACTTC. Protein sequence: CAISQSGTSGGETQYF.

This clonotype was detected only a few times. CDR3 loop: CASSQEGWGYTF. The CDR3 DNA is TGTGCCAGCAGCCAAGAGGGGTGGGGCTACACCTTC. The V call is TRBV3-1, the J call TRBJ1-2; D unclear. Per germline, CDR1 LGHDT and CDR2 YNNKEL (reference sequence). The CDR3 has 12 residues. V lost 0 bases and J 8 bases, leaving 7 bases between the germline ends.

CDR3 loop: CASSLARLVGRIEKLFF. Here the CDR3 DNA reads TGTGCCAGCAGCTTAGCGCGTTTGGTGGGACGGATCGAAAAACTGTTTTTT. The gene calls are TRBV7-2 and TRBJ1-4, with D maybe TRBD1 (5 bases). The CDR3 contains 17 residues. V lost 0 bases and J 8 bases, leaving 19 bases between the germline ends. Germline values: CDR1 SGHTA, CDR2 FQGNSA.

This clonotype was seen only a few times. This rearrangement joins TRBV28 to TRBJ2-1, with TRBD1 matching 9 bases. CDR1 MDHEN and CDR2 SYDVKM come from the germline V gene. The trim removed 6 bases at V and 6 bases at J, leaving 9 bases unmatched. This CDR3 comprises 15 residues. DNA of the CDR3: TGTGCCAGCAGCGAGACAGGGGGTTACGGCAATGAGCAGTTCTTC. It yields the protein CASSETGGYGNEQFF.

DNA of the CDR3: TGTGCCAGCAGCTTGAGGGGCACCCTGGGTGAAAAACTGTTTTTT. This translates into CASSLRGTLGEKLFF. This chain joins TRBV11-2 and TRBJ1-4; tentatively, D is TRBD1 (5 bases). This CDR3 spans 15 amino acids. The V gene's germline CDR1 is SGHAT and CDR2 FQNNGV. Between the trimmed V and J ends, which lost 3 bases and 7 bases, there was a span of 15 bases.

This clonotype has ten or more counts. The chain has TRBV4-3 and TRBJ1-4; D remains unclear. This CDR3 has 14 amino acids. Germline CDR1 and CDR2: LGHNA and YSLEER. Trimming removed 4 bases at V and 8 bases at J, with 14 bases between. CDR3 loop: CASSLGPGREKLFF. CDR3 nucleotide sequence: TGCGCCAGCAGCCTAGGACCAGGACGGGAAAAACTGTTTTTT.

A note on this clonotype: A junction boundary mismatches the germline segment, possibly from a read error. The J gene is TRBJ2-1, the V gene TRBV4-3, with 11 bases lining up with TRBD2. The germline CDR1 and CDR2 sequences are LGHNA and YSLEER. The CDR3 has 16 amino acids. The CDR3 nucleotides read TGCGCCAGCGGCCAAGTTTTAGCGGGGGGGGTCAATGAGCAGTTCTTC. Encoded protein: CASGQVLAGGVNEQFF.

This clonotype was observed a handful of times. CDR3 coding DNA: TGTGCCAGCAGTAGGGGCAGTGGCTACACCTTC. Protein: CASSRGSGYTF. The chain has TRBV6-2 or TRBV6-3 and TRBJ1-2; D is possibly TRBD1 (5 bases). CDR1 and CDR2 (germline): MNHEY, SVGEGT. CDR3 length: 11 residues. Trimming pared 5 bases from V and 7 bases from J, leaving 8 bases between.

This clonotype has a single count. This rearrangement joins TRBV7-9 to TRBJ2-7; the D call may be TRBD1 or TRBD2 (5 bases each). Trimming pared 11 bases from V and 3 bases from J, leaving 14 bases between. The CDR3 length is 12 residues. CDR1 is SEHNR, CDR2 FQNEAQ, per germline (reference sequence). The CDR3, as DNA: TGTGCCGCCGGGACGTCATACTACGAGCAGTACTTC. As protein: CAAGTSYYEQYF.